This T cell receptor (beta chain) was recovered during a study of blood T cell repertoires in COVID-19. This CDR3 is 13 amino acids long. Germline CDR1 reads LNHDA; CDR2 reads SQIVND (reference sequence). V lost 3 bases to trimming and J lost 7 bases, with 12 bases between them. Across about two dozen US areas, participants ranged in age from about 18 to 90 years. Here immunoSEQ multiplex PCR was the method, and the copy in TCRdb shows in-frame clones only, minus some. The sample yields 300,000 to 350,000 clones, 75% to 90% seen once. What was sequenced was PBMCs or T cells enriched from blood (not recorded which). This rearrangement joins TRBV19 to TRBJ1-1; D unclear. This clonotype originated in a man aged 25-45 years who had recovered from COVID-19. CDR3 amino acids: CASSILRGGEAFF. Here the CDR3 DNA reads TGTGCCAGTAGTATCTTACGGGGAGGTGAAGCTTTCTTT.